The 20 T cell receptor beta chains below come from one sample, sequenced in a study of blood T cell repertoires in COVID-19. Method: immunoSEQ multiplex PCR; TCRdb's copy keeps in-frame clones and lacks some. The table records approximately 74,000 clones, approximately 90% of them present only once. The sample consisted of peripheral blood. These receptors all come from a woman aged 55-70 years with active COVID-19.

This clone was detected only once. The V call is TRBV19, the J call TRBJ1-4, with a possible D match to TRBD1 (5 bases). Trimming took 3 bases from V and 2 from J, leaving 7 bases between them. The CDR3 extends over 14 amino acids. Germline CDR1 reads LNHDA; CDR2 reads SQIVND (reference sequence). CDR3 nucleotides: TGTGCCAGTAGTATTGACAGTACTAATGAAAAACTGTTTTTT. This translates into CASSIDSTNEKLFF. The variable domain in full, with the rest retrieved from reference TRBV19 and TRBJ1-4, is DGGITQSPKYLFRKEGQNVTLSCEQNLNHDAMYWYRQDPGQGLRLIYYSQIVNDFQKGDIAEGYSVSREKKESFPLTVTSAQKNPTAFYLCASSIDSTNEKLFFGSGTQLSVL.

This clone showed up just once. This chain connects TRBV19 to TRBJ1-1; D call uncertain. CDR3 length equals 13 residues. Trimming stripped 1 base from V and 0 bases from J, with 3 bases between. The V gene's germline CDR1 is LNHDA and CDR2 SQIVND (reference sequence). CDR3 in amino acids: CASSIVMNTEAFF. Here the CDR3 DNA reads TGTGCCAGTAGTATAGTAATGAACACTGAAGCTTTCTTT.

In this sample, this clone turned up once. This chain connects TRBV13 to TRBJ1-1, with 9 bases identical to TRBD1. Germline V lookup: CDR1 PRHDT, CDR2 FYEKMQ (reference sequence). The CDR3 is 16 amino acids. The V and J ends lost 2 bases and 11 bases, in that order; junction bases with no gene match: 15. CDR3 sequence reads: CASSLTATGTGSRAFF. The DNA of the CDR3 is TGTGCCAGCAGCTTAACGGCGACCGGGACAGGGAGTCGGGCTTTCTTT.

The gene calls are TRBV11-2 and TRBJ2-1; weak D call: TRBD2 (6 bases). This CDR3 has 17 residues. In germline, CDR1 is SGHAT, CDR2 FQNNGV. The ends were cut back, 2 bases at V and 7 bases at J, with 21 bases in the middle. CDR3: CASSLLGGGNRLNEQFF. CDR3 nucleotides: TGTGCCAGCAGCTTACTCGGAGGCGGGAATAGGTTGAATGAGCAGTTCTTC. Together with reference TRBV11-2 and TRBJ2-1, the CDR3 gives the full variable domain: EAGVAQSPRYKIIEKRQSVAFWCNPISGHATLYWYQQILGQGPKLLIQFQNNGVVDDSQLPKDRFSAERLKGVDSTLKIQPAKLEDSAVYLCASSLLGGGNRLNEQFFGPGTRLTVL.

The chain's CDR3 is CASSAVTGLGEKLFF. CDR3 in DNA: TGTGCCAGCAGCGCGGTGACAGGGTTGGGAGAAAAACTGTTTTTT. This chain connects TRBV9 to TRBJ1-4, with TRBD1 identical over 7 bases. The CDR3 totals 15 residues. Germline loops: CDR1 SGDLS, CDR2 YYNGEE. V trimming: 3 bases; J trimming: 8 bases; junction bases outside the gene matches: 10.

CDR3 in amino acids: CASGDTHNQPQHF. The CDR3 bases are TGTGCCAGTGGGGACACACACAATCAGCCCCAGCATTTT. The chain joins TRBV19 to TRBJ1-5; a possible D gene is TRBD1 (6 bases). V gave up 8 bases and J gave up 3 bases, with 11 bases separating them. CDR1 is LNHDA, CDR2 SQIVND, per germline (reference sequence). The CDR3 loop spans 13 amino acids.

The rearrangement uses TRBV12-2 and TRBJ2-5; no check of the table's D call, TRBD2, against the DNA was made. TRBV12-2 counts as a pseudogene. CDR3 length: 16 residues. CDR3 DNA: TGTGCAAGTCGCCTCAGTCCACTAGTCCCTCAAGAGACCCAGTACTTC. Its protein is CASRLSPLVPQETQYF.

The rearrangement joins TRBV28 to TRBJ1-1; D call uncertain. The CDR3 spans 14 residues. Germline-derived CDR1 and CDR2 are MDHEN and SYDVKM. The V end was cut by 3 bases, the J end by 10 bases, with 18 bases between. Here the CDR3 reads CASSFPVETASAFF. CDR3 sequence (DNA): TGTGCCAGCAGTTTCCCAGTGGAGACGGCGTCAGCTTTCTTT.

The chain employs TRBV13 and TRBJ1-4, with 9 bases fitting TRBD1. The CDR3 loop spans 15 amino acids. V lost 5 bases and J lost 10; bases outside the gene matches: 11. Germline CDR1 and CDR2: PRHDT and FYEKMQ (reference sequence). CDR3 DNA sequence: TGTGCCAGCAGCCATGCCGGGACAGGGACGGGAAAACTGTTTTTT. Amino acids: CASSHAGTGTGKLFF. Filled out from reference TRBV13 and TRBJ1-4, the complete variable domain reads AAGVIQSPRHLIKEKRETATLKCYPIPRHDTVYWYQQGPGQDPQFLISFYEKMQSDKGSIPDRFSAQQFSDYHSELNMSSLELGDSALYFCASSHAGTGTGKLFFGSGTQLSVL.

The chain recombines TRBV6-1 with TRBJ1-5; D gene uncertain. The CDR3 extends over 15 amino acids. V lost 1 base and J lost 6, with 13 bases in between. CDR1 is MNHNS and CDR2 is SASEGT in the germline V gene. The CDR3 is CASSEGLMLGQPQHF. In nucleotides, the CDR3 is TGTGCCAGCAGTGAAGGACTTATGCTCGGTCAGCCCCAGCATTTT.

The chain uses TRBV7-5 and TRBJ1-5; TRBD1, as called in the table, went unchecked against the DNA. TRBV7-5 corresponds to a pseudogene. The CDR3 contains 17 residues. CDR3 region: CARSLHIWAGSNQPQHF. The CDR3 DNA reads TGTGCCAGAAGCTTACACATCTGGGCCGGTAGCAATCAGCCCCAGCATTTT.

The rearrangement joins TRBV5-1 to TRBJ2-5; tentatively, D is TRBD2 (5 bases). The V end lost 5 bases, the J end lost 2 bases, and 19 bases lay between the germline ends. This CDR3 is 16 amino acids long. Germline V gives CDR1 SGHRS, CDR2 YFSETQ. Here the CDR3 DNA reads TGCGCCAGCAGTGAGCTGGAGGTGTCTTCGCAAGAGACCCAGTACTTC. This gives the protein CASSELEVSSQETQYF.

The V and J genes are TRBV7-2 and TRBJ2-7; 8 bases are shared with TRBD1. Germline loops: CDR1 SGHTA, CDR2 FQGNSA. J lost 4 bases, V lost 3 bases, and 5 bases had no gene match. This CDR3 is built from 14 residues. As DNA, the CDR3 is TGTGCCAGCAGCTTGACTGACAGGGGTTACGAGCAGTACTTC. Translating it yields CASSLTDRGYEQYF.

V usage is TRBV12-3 or TRBV12-4 and J usage is TRBJ1-1; D is ambiguous. The CDR3 is 13 amino acids. V shed 3 bases and J shed 10 bases, with 15 bases lying between them. In DNA, the CDR3 is TGTGCCAGCAGTTTGGTGAGGGCCGGAGGAGCTTTCTTT. The encoded protein is CASSLVRAGGAFF.

The chain links TRBV2 to TRBJ1-6; D call uncertain. Germline assignment: CDR1 SNHLY and CDR2 FYNNEI. The length of the CDR3 is 13 residues. V lost 7 bases and J lost 8, with 12 bases in between. For the CDR3, the DNA is TGTGCCAGCAAAAATACTCTTGATTCACCCCTCCACTTT. Translating gives CASKNTLDSPLHF.

This chain uses TRBV28 with TRBJ1-2, with 9 positions matching TRBD1. The germline CDR1 and CDR2 sequences are MDHEN and SYDVKM. The CDR3 is 14 amino acids. J gave up 6 bases and V 4 bases, and 6 bases lay outside the gene matches. The CDR3 sequence: CASSSGQGSDGYTF. CDR3 DNA: TGTGCCAGCAGTTCGGGACAGGGTTCGGATGGCTACACCTTC.

The rearrangement uses TRBV3-1 (or the pseudogene TRBV3-2) and TRBJ1-2, with 11 bases lining up with TRBD1. The CDR3 length is 14 residues. Losses at the gene ends were 6 bases for V and 5 bases for J; bases not matched to a gene: 5. Germline V gene sequence: CDR1 LGHDT, CDR2 YNNKEL (reference sequence). CDR3 protein: CASSPGTGGYGYTF. Here the CDR3 DNA reads TGTGCCAGCAGTCCCGGGACAGGGGGGTATGGCTACACCTTC.

Only one count was recorded for this clone. The genes are TRBV24-1 and TRBJ2-2, with D possibly TRBD1 on 6 matching bases. CDR3 length equals 19 residues. Germline-derived CDR1 and CDR2 are KGHDR and SFDVKD. V dropped 1 base and J dropped 0 bases, with 17 bases sitting between them. CDR3 DNA sequence: TGTGCCACCAGTGATTTTTTTGGGGGCTGGCCGACGAACACCGGGGAGCTGTTTTTT. Translated, it gives CATSDFFGGWPTNTGELFF.

The chain has TRBV28 and TRBJ1-4, with D unresolved. This CDR3 is 14 amino acids long. V dropped 2 bases and J dropped 4 bases, with 8 bases sitting between them. The V gene's germline CDR1 is MDHEN and CDR2 SYDVKM. As DNA, the CDR3 is TGTGCCAGCAGTTTACTGCAGGATAATGAAAAACTGTTTTTT. Its translation is CASSLLQDNEKLFF.

The V and J genes are TRBV7-9 and TRBJ2-5; 11 bases map to TRBD1. Germline V lookup: CDR1 SEHNR, CDR2 FQNEAQ (reference sequence). The V and J ends lost 5 bases and 5 bases, in that order; junction bases with no gene match: 7. The CDR3 runs to 15 residues. The CDR3 DNA sequence: TGTGCCAGCAGCCCGGACAGGGGGCGTTGGGAGACCCAGTACTTC. This translates into CASSPDRGRWETQYF.